The next 20 T cell receptor beta chains were all read from a single sample in a study of shared clonotypes between healthy human individuals. Clones were sequenced by immunoSEQ multiplex PCR, and TCRdb holds only the in-frame ones, with some missing. The table shows some 980,000 clones, with 76% occurring only once. The material sequenced was memory CD4+ T cells sorted from blood. As to subset: CD45RA-negative fraction. Receptor source: a young man in good health.

Worth noting for this clone: Other DNA sequences in this specimen translate into the identical CDR3. The V call is TRBV2, the J call TRBJ1-5; 9 positions match TRBD1. The CDR3 sequence is 14 residues long. Germline V gene sequence: CDR1 SNHLY, CDR2 FYNNEI. V gave up 5 bases and J gave up 6 bases; unmatched junction bases: 5. CDR3 protein: CASSPGQGGQPQHF. The CDR3 nucleotides are TGTGCCAGCAGTCCGGGACAGGGCGGTCAGCCCCAGCATTTT. The full variable domain, its missing parts supplied by reference TRBV2 and TRBJ1-5, is EPEVTQTPSHQVTQMGQEVILRCVPISNHLYFYWYRQILGQKVEFLVSFYNNEISEKSEIFDDQFSVERPDGSNFTLKIRSTKLEDSAMYFCASSPGQGGQPQHFGDGTRLSIL.

The chain couples TRBV6-1 to TRBJ2-7; the D gene is possibly TRBD1 (5 bases). V dropped 0 bases and J dropped 6 bases, with 9 bases sitting between them. The CDR3 totals 13 residues. Per germline, CDR1 MNHNS and CDR2 SASEGT. CDR3 bases: TGTGCCAGCAGTGAAGCGCTTAGGGGCGAGCAGTACTTC. Amino acid sequence: CASSEALRGEQYF.

This chain connects TRBV7-2 to TRBJ1-2, with D unresolved. Germline V gives CDR1 SGHTA, CDR2 FQGNSA. With 5 bases removed from V and 4 bases from J, the gap between germline ends came to 8 bases. The CDR3 loop spans 12 amino acids. The CDR3: CASSPVSYGYTF. The CDR3 bases are TGTGCCAGCAGCCCCGTCAGCTATGGCTACACCTTC.

The chain uses TRBV19 and TRBJ1-2, with D perhaps TRBD1 (6 bases). The length of the CDR3 is 13 residues. Looked up from germline, CDR1 is LNHDA and CDR2 is SQIVND (reference sequence). Trimming shortened V by 3 bases and J by 8 bases, and 13 bases separated the two germline ends. CDR3 in amino acids: CASSMVTGSGYTF. The CDR3 nucleotides read TGTGCCAGTAGTATGGTAACAGGGAGCGGCTACACCTTC.

The chain recombines TRBV30 with TRBJ2-2; D might be TRBD2 (6 bases). This CDR3 is built from 15 residues. V was cut by 7 bases and J by 2 bases, with 17 bases left in between. Germline CDR1 GTSNPN, CDR2 SVGIG (reference sequence). CDR3 in amino acids: CASGGTSSNTGELFF. The DNA of the CDR3 is TGTGCCTCCGGAGGTACTAGCAGTAACACCGGGGAGCTGTTTTTT.

J is TRBJ1-6 and V is TRBV27, with 9 bases aligning to TRBD1. CDR3 length: 15 amino acids. After removal of 2 bases from V and 9 bases from J, the junction contained 5 bases not matched to a gene. The V gene's germline CDR1 is MNHEY and CDR2 SMNVEV (reference sequence). CDR3 nucleotide sequence: TGTGCCAGCAGTTTAAAGGGACAGGGAGGTTCACCCCTCCACTTT. Amino acids: CASSLKGQGGSPLHF.

Note on this clone: A much bigger clone sits one base away, suggesting this may be a read error. Other DNA sequences in this specimen translate into the identical CDR3. CDR3 sequence (DNA): TGTGCCAGCAGTGACCTAGAGACCCAGTACTTC. This codes for CASSDLETQYF. The J gene is TRBJ2-5, the V gene TRBV6-1; D is unresolved. The germline V gene encodes CDR1 MNHNS and CDR2 SASEGT. V shed 3 bases and J shed 4 bases, with 3 bases lying between them. The CDR3 has 11 amino acids.

The chain joins TRBV5-4 to TRBJ2-1, with D tentatively TRBD1 (6 bases). Per germline, CDR1 SGHNT and CDR2 YYREEE (reference sequence). Trimming took off 4 bases at V and 0 bases at J, with 17 bases between the two ends. CDR3 length: 17 residues. The CDR3 region has the DNA TGTGCCAGCAGCGGATCAGGGGCCCAGAGCTCCTACAATGAGCAGTTCTTC. Its translation: CASSGSGAQSSYNEQFF.

The chain uses TRBV4-1 and TRBJ2-1; TRBD2 matches at 11 bases. With 5 bases clipped from V and 2 bases from J, the junction kept 5 bases outside the gene matches. Germline lookup yields CDR1 MGHRA and CDR2 YSYEKL. The CDR3 length is 16 residues. The CDR3 spells CASSTTSGGPYNEQFF. The DNA for the CDR3 is TGCGCCAGCAGCACAACTAGCGGGGGCCCCTACAATGAGCAGTTCTTC.

The V and J genes are TRBV7-2 and TRBJ1-2, with D tentatively TRBD1 (6 bases). CDR3 length equals 14 residues. V lost 1 base and J 7 bases, leaving 13 bases between the germline ends. Germline V CDR1 and CDR2: SGHTA, FQGNSA. The CDR3 is CASSLGAGESGYTF. The CDR3 DNA follows: TGTGCCAGCAGCTTAGGGGCAGGGGAAAGTGGCTACACCTTC.

In its sample, this clone was seen once. DNA of the CDR3: TGTGCCAGCAGCCCAGGGACTAGCGGGGTCGGGGAGCTGTTTTTT. Protein: CASSPGTSGVGELFF. The rearrangement links TRBV7-6 to TRBJ2-2; 13 nucleotides agree with TRBD2. V shed 5 bases and J 7 bases; nucleotides not matched to a gene: 4. The CDR3 length is 15 residues. From germline, CDR1 is SGHVS and CDR2 FNYEAQ.

To note about this clone: This likely came from a read error, as a far larger clone is one base away. The genes are TRBV4-1 and TRBJ2-3; possibly TRBD1 or TRBD2 for D (6 bases each). The CDR3 is 13 residues long. Germline V gene sequence: CDR1 MGHRA, CDR2 YSYEKL. The CDR3 protein is CASSGGPKDMQYF. CDR3 in DNA: TGCGCCAGCAGCGGGGGGCCGAAAGATATGCAGTATTTT.

The V gene is TRBV9, the J gene TRBJ2-7; TRBD2 matches at 7 bases. CDR1 is SGDLS and CDR2 is YYNGEE in the germline V gene. V shed 3 bases and J 9 bases; nucleotides not matched to a gene: 9. This CDR3 region has 13 residues. DNA for the CDR3: TGTGCCAGCAGCGCGACTAGCCGGGATCGGCAGTACTTC. Translation: CASSATSRDRQYF.

This chain joins TRBV6-5 and TRBJ1-1; D not certain. The CDR3 totals 14 residues. V lost 2 bases, J lost 4 bases, and 11 bases lay in between. In germline, CDR1 is MNHEY, CDR2 SVGAGI. CDR3 loop: CASSYEGVGTEAFF. The CDR3 DNA sequence: TGTGCCAGCAGTTACGAGGGTGTTGGCACTGAAGCTTTCTTT.

V and J are TRBV7-2 and TRBJ1-1, with a possible D match to TRBD1 (5 bases). The V end was cut by 1 base, the J end by 5 bases, with 11 bases between. The CDR3 is 14 residues long. Germline CDR1 is SGHTA and CDR2 is FQGNSA. The CDR3 DNA reads TGTGCCAGCAGCTTAGACGGGGGGTTAACTGAAGCTTTCTTT. Amino acids: CASSLDGGLTEAFF.

The chain combines TRBV19 with TRBJ1-1, with D unclear. The ends were cut back, 8 bases at V and 10 bases at J, with 14 bases in the middle. This CDR3 spans 11 amino acids. Germline V gene sequence: CDR1 LNHDA, CDR2 SQIVND (reference sequence). CDR3 sequence reads: CASGTRGGAFF. In DNA, the CDR3 is TGTGCCAGTGGAACTAGAGGTGGAGCTTTCTTT. Combining the CDR3 with reference TRBV19 and TRBJ1-1 gives the whole variable domain DGGITQSPKYLFRKEGQNVTLSCEQNLNHDAMYWYRQDPGQGLRLIYYSQIVNDFQKGDIAEGYSVSREKKESFPLTVTSAQKNPTAFYLCASGTRGGAFFGQGTRLTVV.

This clone was detected a few times. The same CDR3 also results from other DNA sequences found in this sample. The V and J genes are TRBV28 and TRBJ1-4; TRBD1 matches at 7 bases. This CDR3 has 14 residues. J gave up 8 bases and V 2 bases, and 5 bases lay outside the gene matches. Germline V CDR1 and CDR2: MDHEN, SYDVKM. This CDR3 is CASSLQGGYEKLFF. In DNA, the CDR3 is TGTGCCAGCAGTTTACAGGGGGGATACGAAAAACTGTTTTTT.

The genes are TRBV18 and TRBJ2-1; D unclear. Germline-derived CDR1 and CDR2 are KGHSH and LQKENI. V lost 0 bases and J lost 8, with 11 bases in between. The CDR3 sequence is 14 residues long. The CDR3 protein is CASSPPQVRHEQFF. For the CDR3, the DNA is TGTGCCAGCTCACCACCCCAGGTGAGGCATGAGCAGTTCTTC. The complete variable domain, with remaining parts taken from reference TRBV18 and TRBJ2-1, reads NAGVMQNPRHLVRRRGQEARLRCSPMKGHSHVYWYRQLPEEGLKFMVYLQKENIIDESGMPKERFSAEFPKEGPSILRIQQVVRGDSAAYFCASSPPQVRHEQFFGPGTRLTVL.

J is TRBJ2-3 and V is TRBV5-4; D gene ambiguous. Trimming left V 0 bases short and J 1 base short, with 9 bases between. This CDR3 has 15 amino acids. The germline gives CDR1 SGHNT, CDR2 YYREEE (reference sequence). CDR3 DNA sequence: TGTGCCAGCAGCTTGGAAGGGAAGGGCACAGATACGCAGTATTTT. Translation: CASSLEGKGTDTQYF.

As regards this clone: This sample includes further DNA sequences coding for the same CDR3. V and J are TRBV18 and TRBJ2-3; D unresolved. Trimming took off 3 bases at V and 3 bases at J, with 7 bases between the two ends. Germline V gene sequence: CDR1 KGHSH, CDR2 LQKENI. CDR3 length: 13 residues. CDR3 amino acids: CASSPSPTDTQYF. DNA for the CDR3: TGTGCCAGCTCACCCTCTCCTACAGATACGCAGTATTTT.